This T cell receptor beta chain is drawn from a study of regulatory T cells in long-lasting Graves disease. Overall study: In persistent Graves' disease, antithyroid drugs had been taken for over 5 years and TSH receptor antibodies stayed positive.

This CDR3 has 14 residues. Per germline, CDR1 DFQATT and CDR2 SNEGSKA (reference sequence). The ends were cut back, 0 bases at V and 0 bases at J, with 9 bases in the middle. Arm-PCR of CDR3 regions and iRepertoire HTBI primers were the basis on which TCR beta libraries were built. TCRdb passed the multiplex PCR reads through MiXCR, listing each CDR3 protein once. Of some 440,000 distinct CDR3 sequences detected, less than 25% appear once; the ten largest clones hold over 7.5%. Findings of the study overall: Shared public clonotypes totalled around 2,900 in persistent patients, compared with just under 1,000 in new patients. Persistent disease exhibited a predilection for TRBV28, TRBJ1-2 and TRBJ2-5.

As to time point: persistent/refractory GD, antithyroid drugs over 5 years with positive TRAb. PBMCs provided the RNA from which the TCR library was made. This clonotype was observed at least ten times. Its specificity is unknown. Specimen: peripheral blood mononuclear cells (PBMCs), collected when the disease was refractory, from a patient treated with antithyroid drugs. The clonotype was recovered from a female donor with Graves disease. This chain joins TRBV20-1 and TRBJ2-7; D remains unclear. The CDR3, as DNA: TGCAGTGCTAGAGATCTAACAGTCTCCTACGAGCAGTACTTC. Its protein product is CSARDLTVSYEQYF.